Shown below are 10 T cell receptor beta chains from a single sample sequenced in a study of vaccination effects on CD4 cells after COVID-19. The culture ran for roughly 10 days before CD4+ T cells were isolated. BNT162b2 vaccine or mRNA-1273 vaccine was given to participants in two doses. This table comes from immunoSEQ multiplex PCR, and its TCRdb copy is limited to in-frame clones, with some not included. The table includes about 66,000 clones, more than 60% detected once. Their antigens are not known. Sample: CD4+ T cells from PBMCs cultured without peptide, taken after COVID-19 vaccination. Receptors originate from a human donor who received a COVID-19 vaccine.

The chain is built from TRBV6-5 and TRBJ2-4; D may be TRBD2 (5 bases). The CDR3 sequence is 13 residues long. Looked up from germline, CDR1 is MNHEY and CDR2 is SVGAGI. Trimming removed 7 bases at V and 3 bases at J, with 10 bases between. CDR3 loop: CASTSGNKNIQYF. The CDR3 DNA reads as TGTGCCAGCACATCGGGGAACAAAAACATTCAGTACTTC.

This chain connects TRBV5-8 to TRBJ2-4; the D gene is possibly TRBD2 (6 bases). Per the germline V gene, CDR1 is SGHTS and CDR2 is YDEGEE. There are 14 residues in the CDR3. Trimming removed 5 bases at V and 5 bases at J, with 14 bases between. CDR3 DNA: TGTGCCAGCAGGGTTGGGGGGTCAGAAAACATTCAGTACTTC. Encoded protein: CASRVGGSENIQYF.

This chain uses TRBV7-9 with TRBJ1-1; a weak D match, TRBD1 (6 bases). V was trimmed by 5 bases and J by 5 bases, leaving 27 bases between them. CDR1 is SEHNR and CDR2 is FQNEAQ in the germline V gene (reference sequence). The CDR3 is 18 amino acids. The CDR3 region is CASSPSESRGAQGTEAFF. CDR3 nucleotides: TGTGCCAGCAGCCCAAGCGAGAGTCGGGGGGCTCAAGGGACTGAAGCTTTCTTT.

The chain is built from TRBV7-9 and TRBJ2-3; 8 bases agree with TRBD2. The V and J ends lost 5 bases and 5 bases, in that order; junction bases with no gene match: 9. The CDR3 contains 15 residues. The V gene's germline CDR1 is SEHNR and CDR2 FQNEAQ (reference sequence). The CDR3 here is CASSSSGDAGDTQYF. CDR3 bases: TGTGCCAGCAGCAGTAGCGGGGATGCTGGAGATACGCAGTATTTT. Using reference TRBV7-9 and TRBJ2-3 for the parts outside the CDR3, the full variable domain is DTGVSQNPRHKITKRGQNVTFRCDPISEHNRLYWYRQTLGQGPEFLTYFQNEAQLEKSRLLSDRFSAERPKGSFSTLEIQRTEQGDSAMYLCASSSSGDAGDTQYFGPGTRLTVL.

This clone was seen a few times. The chain recombines TRBV15 with TRBJ1-2; TRBD1 matches 9 bases. Germline V CDR1 and CDR2: LNHNV, YYDKDF (reference sequence). V lost 5 bases to trimming and J lost 3 bases; unmatched junction nucleotides: 13. This CDR3 region has 17 residues. The CDR3 DNA reads TGTGCCACCAGCGGGCCGGACCGGGACAGGGAGGACTATGGCTACACCTTC. This sequence encodes CATSGPDRDREDYGYTF.

The chain employs TRBV2 and TRBJ1-1; D is unclear. Looked up from germline, CDR1 is SNHLY and CDR2 is FYNNEI. The V and J ends lost 5 bases and 8 bases respectively, with 12 bases between them. This CDR3 has 12 amino acids. CDR3 sequence reads: CASSKDVEEAFF. The CDR3 nucleotides read TGTGCCAGCAGTAAGGACGTTGAAGAAGCTTTCTTT.

This clone has a single count. The chain links TRBV3-1 (or the pseudogene TRBV3-2) to TRBJ2-2; D unresolved. In germline, CDR1 is LGHDT, CDR2 YNNKEL (reference sequence). Trimming removed 2 bases at V and 3 bases at J, with 4 bases between. CDR3 length equals 13 residues. This CDR3 is CASSQLDTGELFF. CDR3 bases: TGTGCCAGCAGCCAACTGGACACCGGGGAGCTGTTTTTT.

J is TRBJ1-6 and V is TRBV28; no reliable D call. The CDR3 has 15 residues. Deletions cut 3 bases from V and 0 bases from J, with 6 bases between. CDR1 is MDHEN and CDR2 is SYDVKM in the germline V gene. CDR3 DNA sequence: TGTGCCAGCAGTTTGCCGGGCTCCTATAATTCACCCCTCCACTTT. This sequence encodes CASSLPGSYNSPLHF. The whole variable domain, remainder taken from reference TRBV28 and TRBJ1-6, is DVKVTQSSRYLVKRTGEKVFLECVQDMDHENMFWYRQDPGLGLRLIYFSYDVKMKEKGDIPEGYSVSREKKERFSLILESASTNQTSMYLCASSLPGSYNSPLHFGNGTRLTVT.

The chain recombines TRBV6-5 with TRBJ2-3, with TRBD2 identical over 11 bases. The CDR3 is 15 amino acids. The trim removed 5 bases at V and 5 bases at J, leaving 6 bases unmatched. Germline lookup yields CDR1 MNHEY and CDR2 SVGAGI. CDR3 nucleotides: TGTGCCAGCAGTATTACTAGCGGGGGAAGAGATACGCAGTATTTT. This encodes CASSITSGGRDTQYF.

There are a few counts of this clone. The V call is TRBV6-1, the J call TRBJ1-2, with 9 bases that match TRBD1. Germline lookup yields CDR1 MNHNS and CDR2 SASEGT. With V trimmed by 3 bases and J by 5 bases, 7 bases remained unmatched. The CDR3 runs 15 residues. In DNA form, the CDR3 reads TGTGCCAGCAGTGAGGGGACAGGGTGGTCTTATGGCTACACCTTC. The encoded protein is CASSEGTGWSYGYTF.